The 18 T cell receptor beta chains given below trace back to one sample, sequenced in a study of CD8+CD57+ T cells in acquired aplastic anemia. Whoever was chosen for sequencing had shown CD8+CD57+ cell expansion by flow cytometry. Genomic DNA provided the template from which TCR beta VDJ and CDR3 profiles were obtained. TCRdb fed the reads into MiXCR, producing one record per CDR3 protein. The profile shows roughly 200,000 distinct CDR3 sequences, less than 75% of them singletons. The sequenced sample was sorted CD4+, CD8+, or CD8+CD57+ T cells (not recorded which) from PBMCs. Receptor source: a human donor with aplastic anemia.

The J gene is TRBJ1-2, the V gene TRBV29-1; D is ambiguous. This CDR3 region has 14 residues. Trimming took 3 bases from V and 4 from J, leaving 15 bases between them. Per germline, CDR1 SQVTM and CDR2 ANQGSEA. CDR3 region: CSVDPNPESYGYTF. DNA of the CDR3: TGCAGCGTTGACCCCAATCCGGAAAGCTATGGCTACACCTTC.

V usage is TRBV10-3 and J usage is TRBJ2-7; D is perhaps TRBD1 (6 bases). This CDR3 has 12 amino acids. The germline V gene has CDR1 ENHRY and CDR2 SYGVKD. Trimming took 3 bases from V and 3 from J, leaving 6 bases between them. The DNA of the CDR3 is TGTGCCATCAGTGAAGGGGGCTACGAGCAGTACTTC. This encodes CAISEGGYEQYF.

The chain uses TRBV15 and TRBJ2-1, with 9 bases that match TRBD2. Germline CDR1 is LNHNV and CDR2 is YYDKDF (reference sequence). The CDR3 is 18 residues long. V was pared by 3 bases and J by 4 bases, with 13 bases of the junction left unmatched. The chain's CDR3 is CATSSSVGAGGRYNEQFF. For the CDR3, the DNA is TGTGCCACCAGCAGCTCAGTTGGAGCGGGGGGTAGGTACAATGAGCAGTTCTTC.

Of note for this clonotype: A much larger clonotype is one base distant, so this may be a read error. This sequence joins TRBV5-4 and TRBJ2-1, with D maybe TRBD2 (5 bases). CDR3 length equals 14 residues. The germline CDR1 and CDR2 sequences are SGHNT and YYREEE (reference sequence). The CDR3 here is CAGSLGDPDNEQFF. CDR3 DNA: TGTGCCGGCAGCTTGGGAGACCCCGACAATGAGCAGTTCTTC. The variable domain in full, completed from reference TRBV5-4 and TRBJ2-1, reads ETGVTQSPTHLIKTRGQQVTLRCSSQSGHNTVSWYQQALGQGPQFIFQYYREEENGRGNFPPRFSGLQFPNYSSELNVNALELDDSALYLCAGSLGDPDNEQFFGPGTRLTVL.

V is TRBV19 and J is TRBJ1-3; weak D call: TRBD1 (5 bases). The ends were cut back, 3 bases at V and 2 bases at J, with 8 bases in the middle. The CDR3 spans 14 residues. The germline CDR1 and CDR2 sequences are LNHDA and SQIVND (reference sequence). CDR3 protein: CASSMGVAGNTIYF. In DNA form, the CDR3 reads TGTGCCAGTAGTATGGGGGTCGCTGGAAACACCATATATTTT.

This clonotype showed up just a few times. The V gene is TRBV29-1, the J gene TRBJ1-1; weak D call: TRBD1 (5 bases). CDR1 is SQVTM and CDR2 is ANQGSEA in the germline V gene. The CDR3 is made up of 12 amino acids. Trimming shortened V by 7 bases and J by 2 bases, and 11 bases separated the two germline ends. CDR3 region: CSAGAINTEAFF. The CDR3, as DNA: TGCAGCGCCGGGGCCATTAACACTGAAGCTTTCTTT.

The chain employs TRBV29-1 and TRBJ2-1; 8 positions match TRBD1. The V and J ends lost 4 bases and 5 bases, in that order; junction bases with no gene match: 4. This CDR3 has 13 residues. Germline-derived CDR1 and CDR2 are SQVTM and ANQGSEA. CDR3 sequence: CSVAGGRDNEQFF. In DNA form, the CDR3 reads TGCAGCGTTGCAGGGGGCAGGGACAATGAGCAGTTCTTC.

In this sample, this clonotype turned up once. The chain joins TRBV5-1 to TRBJ1-5; the D gene is possibly TRBD1 (5 bases). Trimming stripped 1 base from V and 14 bases from J, with 22 bases between. The CDR3 is made up of 15 amino acids. Germline loops: CDR1 SGHRS, CDR2 YFSETQ. The CDR3 coding sequence is TGCGCCAGCAGCTTGACTAGCGGGGGAGAATACAATGAGCATTTT. Its protein product is CASSLTSGGEYNEHF.

This chain joins TRBV24-1 and TRBJ2-1; TRBD2 matches 8 bases. The germline gives CDR1 KGHDR, CDR2 SFDVKD. The CDR3 is 14 amino acids. The junction had 0 bases not matched to a gene; V was cut back by 4 bases and J by 2 bases. DNA for the CDR3: TGTGCCACCAGTGAAGCGGGAGCCTACAATGAGCAGTTCTTC. Residues: CATSEAGAYNEQFF.

The chain couples TRBV24-1 to TRBJ1-4, with D possibly matching TRBD1 (5 bases). Germline V lookup: CDR1 KGHDR, CDR2 SFDVKD. The CDR3 is 13 residues long. Trimming cost V 9 bases and J 3 bases, with 10 bases left between them. Here the CDR3 reads CATSRAANEKLFF. The CDR3 nucleotides are TGTGCCACCTCCAGGGCAGCTAATGAAAAACTGTTTTTT.

The rearrangement links TRBV7-8 to TRBJ2-5; 7 positions match TRBD2. The tail of the sequence fits TRBJ2-7 better, so the J call may be wrong. The CDR3 is 13 residues long. Germline loops: CDR1 SGHVS, CDR2 FQNEAQ. CDR3 sequence (DNA): TGTGCCAGCAGCTTAGGTAGGGAGGGCGAGCAGTACTTC. This codes for CASSLGREGEQYF.

This sequence joins TRBV20-1 and TRBJ1-4; D call uncertain. The length of the CDR3 is 11 residues. Germline V gene data show CDR1 as DFQATT and CDR2 as SNEGSKA (reference sequence). V lost 1 base and J 8 bases, leaving 5 bases between the germline ends. CDR3 DNA: TGCAGTGCTAGAGCAGACGAAAAACTGTTTTTT. The encoded protein is CSARADEKLFF.

Only one count was recorded for this clonotype. This is likely a read error, given that the CDR3 carries no conserved phenylalanine or tryptophan at its end. CDR3 nucleotide sequence: TGTGCCAGCAGTGAGTATTTCCCCTGGACAGACTCCTATAATTCACCCCTCCACCTT. This sequence encodes CASSEYFPWTDSYNSPLHL. V and J are TRBV25-1 and TRBJ1-6; perhaps TRBD1 as D (6 bases). The length of the CDR3 is 19 residues. Trimming shortened V by 3 bases and J by 0 bases, and 18 bases separated the two germline ends. Germline V lookup: CDR1 MGHDK, CDR2 SYGVNS.

This clonotype was seen only once. Because it lacks the conserved phenylalanine or tryptophan at the end, this CDR3 is likely a read error. The chain links TRBV12-3 or TRBV12-4 to TRBJ1-1; 7 bases map to TRBD1. This CDR3 spans 15 amino acids. The CDR3 DNA follows: TGTGCCAGCAGTTCCAGACAGGGAGAGAACAGTGAAGCTTTCATT. Translating it yields CASSSRQGENSEAFI.

This clonotype appeared a few times. As DNA, the CDR3 is TGCGCCAGCAGCTTGAACAGCTACTCCTACGAGCAGTACTTC. This encodes CASSLNSYSYEQYF. The chain has TRBV5-1 and TRBJ2-7; D unresolved. The CDR3 is made up of 14 amino acids. CDR1 and CDR2 (germline): SGHRS, YFSETQ. The ends were cut back, 1 base at V and 0 bases at J, with 8 bases in the middle. The complete variable domain, with remaining parts taken from reference TRBV5-1 and TRBJ2-7, reads KAGVTQTPRYLIKTRGQQVTLSCSPISGHRSVSWYQQTPGQGLQFLFEYFSETQRNKGNFPGRFSGRQFSNSRSEMNVSTLELGDSALYLCASSLNSYSYEQYFGPGTRLTVT.

Of note for this clonotype: Because the CDR3 is missing its conserved closing phenylalanine or tryptophan, this is likely a read error. V and J are TRBV6-4 and TRBJ2-3; D ambiguous. This CDR3 comprises 13 residues. The V gene's germline CDR1 is MRHNA and CDR2 SNTAGT. CDR3 DNA sequence: TGTGCCAGCAGTGACTCGACCACAGATATGCAGTATTCT. Translation gives CASSDSTTDMQYS.

This clonotype was detected only a few times. The chain employs TRBV29-1 and TRBJ1-4; the D is unclear. V lost 3 bases and J lost 7, with 9 bases in between. Looked up from germline, CDR1 is SQVTM and CDR2 is ANQGSEA. The length of the CDR3 is 12 residues. The CDR3 region has the DNA TGCAGCGTTGACGGGGAAGGTGAAAAACTGTTTTTT. This encodes CSVDGEGEKLFF. Complete variable domain (other parts from reference TRBV29-1 and TRBJ1-4): SAVISQKPSRDICQRGTSLTIQCQVDSQVTMMFWYRQQPGQSLTLIATANQGSEATYESGFVIDKFPISRPNLTFSTLTVSNMSPEDSSIYLCSVDGEGEKLFFGSGTQLSVL.

This clonotype was detected only once. The chain carries TRBV20-1 and TRBJ2-7, with 11 bases aligning to TRBD1. Trimming removed 6 bases from V and 4 bases from J; junction bases left unmatched: 5. The CDR3 covers 13 residues. In germline, CDR1 is DFQATT, CDR2 SNEGSKA (reference sequence). The CDR3 here is CSARDRGRYEQYF. The DNA for the CDR3 is TGCAGTGCCCGGGACAGGGGGAGATACGAGCAGTACTTC.